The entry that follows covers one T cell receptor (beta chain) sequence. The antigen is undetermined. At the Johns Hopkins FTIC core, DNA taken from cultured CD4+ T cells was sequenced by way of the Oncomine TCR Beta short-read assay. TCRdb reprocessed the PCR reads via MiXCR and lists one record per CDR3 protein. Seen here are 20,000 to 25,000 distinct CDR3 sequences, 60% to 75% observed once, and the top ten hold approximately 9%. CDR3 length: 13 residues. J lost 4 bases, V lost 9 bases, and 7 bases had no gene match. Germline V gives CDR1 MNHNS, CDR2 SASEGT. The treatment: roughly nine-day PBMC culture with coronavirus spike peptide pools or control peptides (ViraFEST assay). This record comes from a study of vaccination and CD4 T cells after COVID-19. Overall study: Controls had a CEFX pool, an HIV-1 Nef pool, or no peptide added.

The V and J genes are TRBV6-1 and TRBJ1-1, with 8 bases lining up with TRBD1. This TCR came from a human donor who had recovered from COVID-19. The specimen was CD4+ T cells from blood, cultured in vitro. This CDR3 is CASTLTGGTEAFF. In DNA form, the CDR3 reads TGTGCCAGTACTTTAACAGGGGGCACTGAAGCTTTCTTT.